This paragraph reports one T cell receptor beta chain. This CDR3 region has 16 residues. The germline CDR1 and CDR2 sequences are LGHNA and YNFKEQ. The germline V and J ends were trimmed by 1 base and 0 bases, with 9 bases remaining between them. The sample comes from a study of T-cell reconstitution after alpha-beta-depleted transplantation in children. Library preparation (for TCRbeta) was performed with unique molecular identifiers. TCRdb re-called the PCR reads through MiXCR, storing one row per CDR3 protein. This table holds some 490,000 distinct CDR3 sequences, roughly an eighth found once. V and J are TRBV4-2 and TRBJ1-4; no clear D gene. This clonotype was obtained from a human donor who donated a stem cell graft to a child with combined immunodeficiency. The material sequenced was PBMCs from the stem cell graft donor, taken from the stem cell graft. CDR3 residues: CASSQGAGATNEKLFF. The CDR3 coding sequence is TGTGCCAGCAGCCAAGGGGCAGGAGCAACTAATGAAAAACTGTTTTTT.